This TCR beta chain emerged from a study of blood T cell repertoires in COVID-19. In its sample, this clone was seen once. Trimming took off 0 bases at V and 3 bases at J, with 9 bases between the two ends. CDR1 and CDR2 from the germline V gene are MNHEY and SVGEGT. This CDR3 has 15 amino acids. Repertoires were generated with immunoSEQ multiplex PCR, while TCRdb's copy carries only in-frame clones and drops some. The table records about 160,000 clones, about four fifths of them present only once. Ages ranged from roughly 18 to 95 years, with residence in around 24 US areas. Before being deemed recovered, Cohort 3 donors had two negative PCRs, clearance, or symptom resolution.

Sequenced input: PBMCs or T cells enriched from blood (not recorded which). The source of this sequence is an older woman who had recovered from COVID-19. V is TRBV6-2 or TRBV6-3 and J is TRBJ1-5; weak D call: TRBD1 (6 bases). The CDR3, as DNA: TGTGCCAGCAGTTACTCGGGACATTTCAATCAGCCCCAGCATTTT. Its protein is CASSYSGHFNQPQHF.